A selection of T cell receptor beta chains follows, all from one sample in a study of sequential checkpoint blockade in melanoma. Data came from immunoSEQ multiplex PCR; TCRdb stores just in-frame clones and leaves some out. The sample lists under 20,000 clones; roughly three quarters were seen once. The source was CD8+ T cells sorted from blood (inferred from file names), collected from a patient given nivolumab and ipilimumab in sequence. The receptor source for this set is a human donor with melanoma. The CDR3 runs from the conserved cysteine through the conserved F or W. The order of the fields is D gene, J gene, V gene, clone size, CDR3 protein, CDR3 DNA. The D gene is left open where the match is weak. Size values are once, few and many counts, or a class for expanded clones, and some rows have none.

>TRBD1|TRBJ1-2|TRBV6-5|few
CASSLRDRGNYGYTF
TGTGCCAGCAGTCTCCGGGACAGGGGTAACTATGGCTACACCTTC
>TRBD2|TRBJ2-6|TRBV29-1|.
CSVEASGSSGANVLTF
TGCAGCGTTGAAGCTAGCGGGAGCTCTGGGGCCAACGTCCTGACTTTC
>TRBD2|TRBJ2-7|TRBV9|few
CASSVGGRSYEQYF
TGTGCCAGCAGCGTAGGCGGGAGGTCTTACGAGCAGTACTTC
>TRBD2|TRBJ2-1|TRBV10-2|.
CASSWTSSYNEQFF
TGCGCCAGCAGTTGGACTAGCTCCTACAATGAGCAGTTCTTC
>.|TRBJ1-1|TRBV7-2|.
CASSLYLGRNTEAFF
TGTGCCAGCAGCCTTTATCTCGGGAGGAACACTGAAGCTTTCTTT
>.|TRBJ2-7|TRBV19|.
CASSSRGTYEQYF
TGTGCCAGTAGCTCCAGGGGTACCTACGAGCAGTACTTC
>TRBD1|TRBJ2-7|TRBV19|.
CASSINRGPYEQYF
TGTGCCAGTAGTATAAACAGGGGGCCCTACGAGCAGTACTTC
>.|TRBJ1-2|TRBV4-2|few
CASSAGETGGYTF
TGTGCCAGCAGCGCCGGGGAAACGGGGGGCTACACCTTC
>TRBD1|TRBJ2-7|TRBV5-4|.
CASSLRTGGYEQYF
TGTGCCAGCAGCCTAAGGACAGGGGGCTACGAGCAGTACTTC
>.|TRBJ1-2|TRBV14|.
CASSRGTAYGYTF
TGTGCCAGCAGCCGGGGGACTGCCTATGGCTACACCTTC
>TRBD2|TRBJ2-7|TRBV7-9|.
CASSSPGTSFHEQYF
TGTGCCAGCAGCTCCCCCGGGACTAGCTTTCACGAGCAGTACTTC
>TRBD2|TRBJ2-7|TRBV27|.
CASSLSTSGGLTYEQYF
TGTGCCAGCAGTTTATCGACTAGCGGGGGACTTACCTACGAGCAGTACTTC
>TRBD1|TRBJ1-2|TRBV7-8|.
CASSSKQGGQYRYTF
TGTGCCAGCAGCTCCAAACAGGGGGGACAGTATCGCTACACCTTC
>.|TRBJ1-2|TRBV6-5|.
CASSYSAGLYGYTF
TGTGCCAGCAGTTACTCGGCCGGGTTGTATGGCTACACCTTC
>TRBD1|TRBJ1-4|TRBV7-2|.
CASSPDRGANEKLFF
TGTGCCAGCAGCCCCGACAGGGGTGCTAATGAAAAACTGTTTTTT
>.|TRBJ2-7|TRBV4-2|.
CASSQVGEFYEQYF
TGTGCCAGCAGCCAAGTCGGGGAGTTCTACGAGCAGTACTTC
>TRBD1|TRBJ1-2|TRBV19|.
CASSITNRGVKDGYTF
TGTGCCAGTAGCATCACGAACAGGGGGGTAAAGGATGGCTACACCTTC
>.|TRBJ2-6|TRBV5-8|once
CASSSPQGANVLTF
TGTGCCAGCAGCTCCCCACAGGGGGCCAACGTCCTGACTTTC
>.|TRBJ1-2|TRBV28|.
CASSYREDYGYTF
TGTGCCAGCAGCTACAGGGAAGACTATGGCTACACCTTC
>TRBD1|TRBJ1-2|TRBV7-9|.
CASSLEPGQGSIRGYTF
TGTGCCAGCAGCTTAGAACCGGGACAGGGCTCCATACGGGGCTACACCTTC
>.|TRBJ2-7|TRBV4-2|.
CASSQGEGSIYEQYF
TGTGCCAGCAGCCAAGGAGAGGGATCAATCTACGAGCAGTACTTC
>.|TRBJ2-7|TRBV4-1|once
CASSQGSGFSYEQYF
TGCGCCAGCAGCCAAGGGAGCGGATTCTCCTACGAGCAGTACTTC
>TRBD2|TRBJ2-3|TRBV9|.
CASSPRLAASTDTQYF
TGTGCCAGCAGCCCGCGACTAGCGGCTAGCACAGATACGCAGTATTTT
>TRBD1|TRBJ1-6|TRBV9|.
CASSAGDRNSPLHF
TGTGCCAGCAGCGCCGGGGACAGAAATTCACCCCTCCACTTT